The 30 T cell receptor beta chains given below trace back to one sample, sequenced in a study of cytomegalovirus exposure and HLA in healthy donors. Both 60 Vbeta primers and 13 Jbeta primers went into the PCR. Repertoires were generated with immunoSEQ multiplex PCR, while TCRdb's copy carries only in-frame clones and drops some. The sample holds approximately 120,000 clones, just under 70% seen once. The specimen was PBMCs. Receptors were obtained from a woman between 65 and 79 years old in good health and CMV-seropositive.

The V call is TRBV6-6, the J call TRBJ2-7; TRBD1 aligns across 10 bases. J was trimmed by 5 bases and V by 5 bases; bases with no gene match: 9. This CDR3 comprises 15 residues. From germline, CDR1 is MNHNY and CDR2 SVGAGI (reference sequence). The DNA of the CDR3 is TGTGCCAGCAGTCGGGGACAGGGGCCTTGGAACGAGCAGTACTTC. Protein sequence: CASSRGQGPWNEQYF.

V is TRBV19 and J is TRBJ1-1, with no clear D. V was shortened by 4 bases and J by 7 bases, with 10 bases between the two germline ends. Looked up from germline, CDR1 is LNHDA and CDR2 is SQIVND (reference sequence). The CDR3 sequence is 12 residues long. The DNA of the CDR3 is TGTGCCAGTAGTAGGGGAGGCAATGAAGCTTTCTTT. It translates to CASSRGGNEAFF.

V is TRBV6-1 and J is TRBJ2-1; TRBD1 might be the D (7 bases). Germline CDR1 and CDR2: MNHNS and SASEGT. The CDR3 totals 15 residues. The V and J ends lost 2 bases and 1 base respectively, with 9 bases between them. CDR3 coding DNA: TGTGCCAGCAGTGAACAGGGGGGATCCTACAATGAGCAGTTCTTC. This translates into CASSEQGGSYNEQFF.

The gene calls are TRBV2 and TRBJ1-5, with D tentatively TRBD1 (5 bases). Germline V gene data show CDR1 as SNHLY and CDR2 as FYNNEI. V lost 2 bases and J lost 6, with 14 bases in between. The CDR3 is 15 residues long. This CDR3 is CASSESGGVSQPQHF. DNA of the CDR3: TGTGCCAGCAGTGAAAGCGGGGGGGTGTCTCAGCCCCAGCATTTT. The full variable domain, with the rest looked up from reference TRBV2 and TRBJ1-5, is EPEVTQTPSHQVTQMGQEVILRCVPISNHLYFYWYRQILGQKVEFLVSFYNNEISEKSEIFDDQFSVERPDGSNFTLKIRSTKLEDSAMYFCASSESGGVSQPQHFGDGTRLSIL.

This chain links TRBV18 with TRBJ2-3; D not certain. The germline V gene has CDR1 KGHSH and CDR2 LQKENI. Trimming took 5 bases from V and 2 from J, leaving 20 bases between them. The CDR3 is 17 amino acids. The CDR3 DNA sequence: TGTGCCAGCTCAGCAAGGCGGTCCTACGGCGACACAGATACGCAGTATTTT. Translated: CASSARRSYGDTDTQYF.

The CDR3 DNA sequence: TGTGCCAGCAGTTCCGGACTGTCCTCTGGGGCCAACGTCCTGACTTTC. Its protein product is CASSSGLSSGANVLTF. The V gene is TRBV6-5, the J gene TRBJ2-6; a possible D gene is TRBD2 (5 bases). Looked up from germline, CDR1 is MNHEY and CDR2 is SVGAGI. The V gene lost 4 bases and the J gene lost 0 bases, with 10 bases spanning the gap. This CDR3 is built from 16 residues.

In the case of this clone: A junction boundary mismatches the germline segment, possibly from a read error. The DNA of the CDR3 is TGTGCCAGCAGCCGAGGGACACCCATTTTT. Translation gives CASSRGTPIF. V gene TRBV2 combines with J gene TRBJ1-4; TRBD1 might be the D (6 bases). Germline values: CDR1 SNHLY, CDR2 FYNNEI. This CDR3 contains 10 residues. The full variable domain, rest sourced from reference TRBV2 and TRBJ1-4, is EPEVTQTPSHQVTQMGQEVILRCVPISNHLYFYWYRQILGQKVEFLVSFYNNEISEKSEIFDDQFSVERPDGSNFTLKIRSTKLEDSAMYFCASSRGTPIFGSGTQLSVL.

V and J are TRBV11-2 and TRBJ1-1; D perhaps matches TRBD1 (5 bases). In germline, CDR1 is SGHAT, CDR2 FQNNGV. The CDR3 spans 15 residues. V lost 2 bases and J lost 3, with 13 bases in between. The CDR3 DNA follows: TGTGCCAGCAGCTTAAGGGGTAGGGGTTACACTGAAGCTTTCTTT. This translates into CASSLRGRGYTEAFF.

The chain uses TRBV28 and TRBJ1-4; 11 bases agree with TRBD1. Germline loops: CDR1 MDHEN, CDR2 SYDVKM. The CDR3 length is 18 residues. J gave up 0 bases and V 6 bases, and 9 bases lay outside the gene matches. CDR3 protein: CASRDRDRGTATNEKLFF. The DNA of the CDR3 is TGTGCCAGCAGGGACAGGGACAGGGGGACTGCAACTAATGAAAAACTGTTTTTT.

This clone was seen more than once but under ten times. This chain joins TRBV6-5 and TRBJ1-5, with TRBD1 matching over 7 bases. V gave up 5 bases and J gave up 7 bases; unmatched junction bases: 8. Per germline, CDR1 MNHEY and CDR2 SVGAGI. The CDR3 spans 14 residues. CDR3 bases: TGTGCCAGCAGTACCCGGACAGGCAGGCAGCCCCAGCATTTT. The encoded protein is CASSTRTGRQPQHF.

The chain uses TRBV18 and TRBJ1-1; 9 bases are shared with TRBD1. V lost 4 bases, J lost 1 base, and 7 bases stayed unmatched. This CDR3 is built from 16 residues. Germline CDR1 reads KGHSH; CDR2 reads LQKENI. CDR3 sequence reads: CASSLPGQGTNTEAFF. The CDR3 nucleotides are TGTGCCAGCTCACTTCCGGGACAGGGAACGAACACTGAAGCTTTCTTT.

This chain joins TRBV6-5 and TRBJ1-1; the match to TRBD1 covers 7 bases. The CDR3 loop spans 15 amino acids. Trimming removed 6 bases from V and 1 base from J; junction bases left unmatched: 8. Germline V CDR1 and CDR2: MNHEY, SVGAGI. As DNA, the CDR3 is TGTGCCAGCAGATCATTCGGGACAGAGAACACTGAAGCTTTCTTT. Translation: CASRSFGTENTEAFF.

The chain carries TRBV9 and TRBJ2-7; 8 bases agree with TRBD2. With 0 bases clipped from V and 3 bases from J, the junction kept 2 bases outside the gene matches. The germline CDR1 and CDR2 sequences are SGDLS and YYNGEE. The CDR3 loop spans 14 amino acids. For the CDR3, the DNA is TGTGCCAGCAGCGTAGGGCTAGCGGGCTACGAGCAGTACTTC. Its translation is CASSVGLAGYEQYF.

The chain employs TRBV18 and TRBJ2-3; possibly TRBD2 for D (6 bases). Trimming removed 2 bases at V and 3 bases at J, with 15 bases between. CDR1 is KGHSH, CDR2 LQKENI, per germline. This CDR3 is built from 16 residues. The DNA of the CDR3 is TGTGCCAGCTCACCAAATCCCTCTGGAGGGACAGATACGCAGTATTTT. Translation gives CASSPNPSGGTDTQYF.

The chain employs TRBV5-1 and TRBJ2-1; TRBD2 matches at 13 bases. This CDR3 region has 15 residues. Germline V lookup: CDR1 SGHRS, CDR2 YFSETQ. The V and J ends lost 4 bases and 7 bases, in that order; junction bases with no gene match: 5. This CDR3 is CASSTGLAGANEQFF. CDR3 coding DNA: TGCGCCAGCAGCACTGGACTAGCGGGGGCAAATGAGCAGTTCTTC.

The rearrangement joins TRBV11-2 to TRBJ1-6, with D unclear. CDR1 is SGHAT, CDR2 FQNNGV, per germline. The CDR3 consists of 14 residues. The ends were cut back, 2 bases at V and 5 bases at J, with 7 bases in the middle. CDR3 DNA: TGTGCCAGCAGCTTACGAGTTAATAATTCACCCCTCCACTTT. Its translation: CASSLRVNNSPLHF.

The chain recombines TRBV5-4 with TRBJ2-2, with D possibly matching TRBD2 (7 bases). This CDR3 is 16 amino acids long. V lost 0 bases to trimming and J lost 2 bases, with 11 bases between them. CDR1 is SGHNT, CDR2 YYREEE, per germline (reference sequence). The chain's CDR3 is CASSLVGGLNTGELFF. The DNA for the CDR3 is TGTGCCAGCAGCTTGGTGGGGGGGCTAAACACCGGGGAGCTGTTTTTT.

The J gene is TRBJ1-2, the V gene TRBV6-5; maybe TRBD1 (5 bases). Germline loops: CDR1 MNHEY, CDR2 SVGAGI. CDR3 length: 11 residues. The V and J ends lost 4 bases and 7 bases respectively, with 7 bases between them. The CDR3 loop is CASSSRVGYTF. DNA of the CDR3: TGTGCCAGCAGTTCCAGGGTTGGCTACACCTTC.

The CDR3, as DNA: TGCGCCAGCAGCTTACCCGACAACTCTGGAAACACCATATATTTT. This gives the protein CASSLPDNSGNTIYF. This chain links TRBV5-1 with TRBJ1-3; D not certain. The CDR3 runs 15 residues. Germline V gene data show CDR1 as SGHRS and CDR2 as YFSETQ. V lost 2 bases to trimming and J lost 0 bases, with 9 bases between them.

This clone showed up just a few times. CDR3 DNA sequence: TGTGCCAGCAGTGCGGGACTAGCGGGGGGCACCGGGGAGCTGTTTTTT. Amino acid sequence: CASSAGLAGGTGELFF. The chain couples TRBV6-1 to TRBJ2-2; 15 bases align to TRBD2. The V gene's germline CDR1 is MNHNS and CDR2 SASEGT. This CDR3 contains 16 residues. Losses at the gene ends were 4 bases for V and 4 bases for J; bases not matched to a gene: 1.

This sequence joins TRBV6-5 and TRBJ1-3; D gene uncertain. V was trimmed by 0 bases and J by 1 base, leaving 10 bases between them. Germline CDR1 reads MNHEY; CDR2 reads SVGAGI. The CDR3 is made up of 16 amino acids. CDR3 region: CASSYSQTVSGNTIYF. For the CDR3, the DNA is TGTGCCAGCAGTTACTCTCAAACAGTGTCTGGAAACACCATATATTTT.

This clone was recorded once. V gene TRBV6-5 combines with J gene TRBJ1-2; D not resolved. The V gene lost 5 bases and the J gene lost 8 bases, with 9 bases spanning the gap. The CDR3 has 11 amino acids. Germline assignment: CDR1 MNHEY and CDR2 SVGAGI. As DNA, the CDR3 is TGTGCCAGCAGTGGCCCCTCGGGCTACACCTTC. It is translated as CASSGPSGYTF.

This clone has a handful of counts. The J gene is TRBJ1-2, the V gene TRBV6-4, with TRBD1 matching over 9 bases. Germline V lookup: CDR1 MRHNA, CDR2 SNTAGT. This CDR3 is built from 13 residues. The V and J ends lost 3 bases and 7 bases, in that order; junction bases with no gene match: 3. CDR3 in DNA: TGTGCCAGCAGTGAGGGACAGGGTATTGGCTACACCTTC. It encodes CASSEGQGIGYTF.

This clone was seen a single time. This chain links TRBV13 with TRBJ2-3; 9 bases line up with TRBD1. The CDR3 is 15 residues long. The ends lost 1 base at V and 4 bases at J; junction bases unmatched: 3. Germline CDR1 and CDR2: PRHDT and FYEKMQ (reference sequence). The CDR3 region is CASSLEGQGADTQYF. The CDR3, as DNA: TGTGCCAGCAGCTTAGAGGGACAGGGCGCAGATACGCAGTATTTT.

The V call is TRBV19, the J call TRBJ1-4; D is unclear. Germline V gives CDR1 LNHDA, CDR2 SQIVND (reference sequence). Deletions cut 7 bases from V and 5 bases from J, with 17 bases between. This CDR3 region has 15 residues. In nucleotides, the CDR3 is TGTGCCAGTAACCTGAATGAGGGCGGCAATGAAAAACTGTTTTTT. Translation gives CASNLNEGGNEKLFF.

This clone came up once. The chain combines TRBV4-1 with TRBJ1-3; 8 positions agree with TRBD1. Germline CDR1 reads MGHRA; CDR2 reads YSYEKL. The CDR3 covers 16 residues. V shed 2 bases, J shed 0 bases, and the junction held 3 bases outside the gene matches. DNA of the CDR3: TGCGCCAGCAGCCAACCTACAGGGGGCTCTGGAAACACCATATATTTT. Protein: CASSQPTGGSGNTIYF.

This clone was recorded once. The chain combines TRBV29-1 with TRBJ2-3, with TRBD2 matching 11 bases. V trimming: 4 bases; J trimming: 3 bases; junction bases outside the gene matches: 0. The CDR3 sequence is 13 residues long. In germline, CDR1 is SQVTM, CDR2 ANQGSEA. The CDR3 DNA follows: TGCAGCGTTGCTAGCGGGGGGACAGATACGCAGTATTTT. Residues: CSVASGGTDTQYF.

This sequence joins TRBV19 and TRBJ1-5; tentative D call: TRBD1 (6 bases). Germline lookup yields CDR1 LNHDA and CDR2 SQIVND (reference sequence). Trimming removed 4 bases from V and 2 bases from J, with 15 bases in between. CDR3 length equals 16 residues. The CDR3 DNA reads TGTGCCAGTAGTAAGCTACAAGGGGGTGGCAATCAGCCCCAGCATTTT. As protein: CASSKLQGGGNQPQHF.

The chain employs TRBV2 and TRBJ1-1, with D possibly matching TRBD1 (6 bases). The CDR3 sequence is 14 residues long. Germline V gives CDR1 SNHLY, CDR2 FYNNEI. The V end was cut by 4 bases, the J end by 2 bases, with 11 bases between. This CDR3 reads CASSGQASNTEAFF. CDR3 DNA sequence: TGTGCCAGCAGTGGACAGGCCTCAAACACTGAAGCTTTCTTT. The complete variable domain, with remaining parts taken from reference TRBV2 and TRBJ1-1, reads EPEVTQTPSHQVTQMGQEVILRCVPISNHLYFYWYRQILGQKVEFLVSFYNNEISEKSEIFDDQFSVERPDGSNFTLKIRSTKLEDSAMYFCASSGQASNTEAFFGQGTRLTVV.

The J gene is TRBJ2-1, the V gene TRBV10-3, with no clear D. Trimming shortened V by 10 bases and J by 12 bases, and 28 bases separated the two germline ends. Germline V lookup: CDR1 ENHRY, CDR2 SYGVKD. The length of the CDR3 is 15 residues. CDR3 in DNA: TGTGCCAGTGGTAAAGACGGAGCCTACAATGAGCGGCAGTTCTTC. Translated: CASGKDGAYNERQFF.